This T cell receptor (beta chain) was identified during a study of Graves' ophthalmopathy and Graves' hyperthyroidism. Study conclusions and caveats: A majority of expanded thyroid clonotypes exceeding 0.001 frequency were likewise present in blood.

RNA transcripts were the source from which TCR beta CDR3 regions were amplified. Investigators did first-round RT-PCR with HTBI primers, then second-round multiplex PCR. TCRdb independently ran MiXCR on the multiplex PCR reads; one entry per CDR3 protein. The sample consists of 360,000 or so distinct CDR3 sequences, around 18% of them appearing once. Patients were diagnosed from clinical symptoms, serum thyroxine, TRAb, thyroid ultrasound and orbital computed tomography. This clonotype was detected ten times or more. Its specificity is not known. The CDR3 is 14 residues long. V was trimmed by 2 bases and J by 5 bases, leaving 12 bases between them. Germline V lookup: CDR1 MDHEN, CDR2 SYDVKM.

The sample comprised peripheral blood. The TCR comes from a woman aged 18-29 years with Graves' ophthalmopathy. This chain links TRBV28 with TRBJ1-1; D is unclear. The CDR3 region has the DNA TGTGCCAGCAGTTTAGTTGGGGAAGAGACTGAAGCTTTCTTT. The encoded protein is CASSLVGEETEAFF.